These 16 T cell receptor beta chains originate from one sample sequenced in a study of shared clonotypes between healthy human individuals. TCRdb's copy holds only in-frame clones and misses some; the assay was immunoSEQ multiplex PCR. The table has about 1,900,000 clones, approximately 94% seen once; the top ten hold approximately 1%. The naive CD8 population came from CD45RO-negative cells selected for CCR7, without terminally differentiated effector memory CD45RA+ cells. Material for sequencing was naive CD8+ T cells sorted from blood. The origin of the receptors is a man between 18 and 35 years old in good health.

V gene TRBV27 combines with J gene TRBJ1-1; weak D call: TRBD1 (5 bases). CDR3 size: 17 residues. Germline assignment: CDR1 MNHEY and CDR2 SMNVEV (reference sequence). Trimming took off 4 bases at V and 3 bases at J, with 21 bases between the two ends. The CDR3 protein is CASSSDQGRSVDTEAFF. The CDR3 DNA follows: TGTGCCAGCAGTTCAGACCAGGGCAGGTCAGTTGACACTGAAGCTTTCTTT.

The chain recombines TRBV27 with TRBJ2-1; 7 bases fit TRBD2. The ends lost 0 bases at V and 6 bases at J; junction bases unmatched: 2. CDR3 length equals 14 residues. Germline V CDR1 and CDR2: MNHEY, SMNVEV (reference sequence). The CDR3 bases are TGTGCCAGCAGTTTATCGACTAGCCTCAATGAGCAGTTCTTC. Residues: CASSLSTSLNEQFF.

The gene calls are TRBV14 and TRBJ2-2; TRBD1 matches at 8 bases. This CDR3 is 17 amino acids long. The ends lost 0 bases at V and 3 bases at J; junction bases unmatched: 6. The V gene's germline CDR1 is SGHDN and CDR2 FVKESK. CDR3 loop: CASSQETGVGYTGELFF. The CDR3 DNA sequence: TGTGCCAGCAGCCAAGAGACAGGGGTCGGATACACCGGGGAGCTGTTTTTT.

The chain joins TRBV29-1 to TRBJ2-7; 10 positions match TRBD1. The germline V gene encodes CDR1 SQVTM and CDR2 ANQGSEA. V lost 4 bases to trimming and J lost 3 bases; unmatched junction nucleotides: 6. The CDR3 runs to 14 residues. The CDR3 reads CSVAGQGEVYEQYF. The DNA of the CDR3 is TGCAGCGTTGCCGGACAGGGGGAAGTCTACGAGCAGTACTTC.

Details on this clone: Other DNA sequences in this specimen translate into the identical CDR3. The chain has TRBV27 and TRBJ2-1; TRBD2 matches 13 bases. The CDR3 has 15 residues. The V segment lost 5 bases and the J segment 5 bases; nucleotides outside the gene matches: 3. Germline CDR1 is MNHEY and CDR2 is SMNVEV (reference sequence). The CDR3 DNA follows: TGTGCCAGCAGTCCGGGGACTAGCGGGGACAATGAGCAGTTCTTC. Translated, it gives CASSPGTSGDNEQFF.

This chain links TRBV7-9 with TRBJ2-1; 8 bases are a match to TRBD2. CDR3 size: 15 residues. Trimming took 2 bases from V and 6 from J; bases not matched to a gene: 6. CDR1 is SEHNR, CDR2 FQNEAQ, per germline (reference sequence). CDR3 amino acids: CASSLISGMFNEQFF. CDR3 coding DNA: TGTGCCAGCAGCTTAATTAGCGGGATGTTCAATGAGCAGTTCTTC.

The sample holds one count of this clone. The chain couples TRBV7-6 to TRBJ2-1; 7 bases fit TRBD1. The CDR3 sequence is 15 residues long. The V gene's germline CDR1 is SGHVS and CDR2 FNYEAQ. V trimming: 4 bases; J trimming: 6 bases; junction bases outside the gene matches: 9. Here the CDR3 reads CASSSPLDRVNEQFF. DNA for the CDR3: TGTGCCAGCAGCTCCCCACTCGACAGGGTCAATGAGCAGTTCTTC.

This clone came up once. This chain connects TRBV5-1 to TRBJ2-5; 10 nucleotides agree with TRBD2. The length of the CDR3 is 15 residues. Germline loops: CDR1 SGHRS, CDR2 YFSETQ. J was trimmed by 5 bases and V by 1 base; bases with no gene match: 5. The CDR3 region has the DNA TGCGCCAGCAGCTTGACTAGCGGGAAGGTGGAGACCCAGTACTTC. Amino acids: CASSLTSGKVETQYF.

The chain employs TRBV11-2 and TRBJ2-7; unclear D gene. This CDR3 comprises 13 residues. CDR1 is SGHAT, CDR2 FQNNGV, per germline. V was cut by 5 bases and J by 4 bases, with 12 bases left in between. The CDR3 sequence: CASSPRAPYEQYF. Here the CDR3 DNA reads TGTGCCAGCAGCCCTCGGGCCCCATACGAGCAGTACTTC.

About this clone itself: A far bigger clonotype differs at one base, so this is likely a read error. V usage is TRBV28 and J usage is TRBJ1-1; D unclear. Deletions cut 4 bases from V and 1 base from J, with 4 bases between. The length of the CDR3 is 12 residues. Germline V gene data show CDR1 as MDHEN and CDR2 as SYDVKM. CDR3 amino acids: CASSSPNTEAFF. The DNA for the CDR3 is TGTGCCAGCAGTTCCCCGAACACTGAAGCTTTCTTT.

J is TRBJ1-5 and V is TRBV30, with no clear D. V was trimmed by 0 bases and J by 4 bases, leaving 7 bases between them. Germline V lookup: CDR1 GTSNPN, CDR2 SVGIG (reference sequence). The CDR3 sequence is 13 residues long. CDR3 nucleotides: TGTGCCTGGAGTGTATCCGAAAATCAGCCCCAGCATTTT. This gives the protein CAWSVSENQPQHF.

The rearrangement links TRBV6-1 to TRBJ2-2; D is undetermined. The CDR3 is 14 amino acids. Trimming stripped 8 bases from V and 7 bases from J, with 17 bases between. Per the germline V gene, CDR1 is MNHNS and CDR2 is SASEGT. CDR3 in amino acids: CASQYGPEVGELFF. Here the CDR3 DNA reads TGTGCCAGCCAGTACGGTCCCGAGGTCGGGGAGCTGTTTTTT.

CDR3 protein: CASSQDWAGYEQYF. CDR3 coding DNA: TGCGCCAGCAGCCAAGATTGGGCAGGCTACGAGCAGTACTTC. The rearrangement joins TRBV4-3 to TRBJ2-7; D gene ambiguous. V was shortened by 0 bases and J by 3 bases, with 9 bases between the two germline ends. This CDR3 has 14 amino acids. Per germline, CDR1 LGHNA and CDR2 YSLEER.

Only one count was recorded for this clone. This chain joins TRBV6-1 and TRBJ2-3, with a tentative D call TRBD2 (6 bases). The germline gives CDR1 MNHNS, CDR2 SASEGT. V was clipped by 0 bases and J by 4 bases, with 8 bases between them. CDR3 length: 14 residues. The CDR3, as DNA: TGTGCCAGCAGTGAAGCAGGACTATCAGATACGCAGTATTTT. As protein: CASSEAGLSDTQYF.

This chain connects TRBV12-5 to TRBJ2-7, with unresolved D. V lost 3 bases and J 2 bases, leaving 2 bases between the germline ends. Germline V gene sequence: CDR1 LGHNT, CDR2 FRNRAP. The CDR3 has 11 residues. The CDR3 bases are TGTGCTAGTGGTTTCCCCTACGAGCAGTACTTC. It yields the protein CASGFPYEQYF.

The chain is built from TRBV30 and TRBJ2-2, with TRBD1 identical over 7 bases. This CDR3 has 13 amino acids. V lost 7 bases and J lost 5; bases outside the gene matches: 7. Germline V gene data show CDR1 as GTSNPN and CDR2 as SVGIG (reference sequence). The CDR3 region is CASQRGLTGELFF. The CDR3 DNA reads TGTGCCTCCCAAAGGGGGCTAACCGGGGAGCTGTTTTTT.